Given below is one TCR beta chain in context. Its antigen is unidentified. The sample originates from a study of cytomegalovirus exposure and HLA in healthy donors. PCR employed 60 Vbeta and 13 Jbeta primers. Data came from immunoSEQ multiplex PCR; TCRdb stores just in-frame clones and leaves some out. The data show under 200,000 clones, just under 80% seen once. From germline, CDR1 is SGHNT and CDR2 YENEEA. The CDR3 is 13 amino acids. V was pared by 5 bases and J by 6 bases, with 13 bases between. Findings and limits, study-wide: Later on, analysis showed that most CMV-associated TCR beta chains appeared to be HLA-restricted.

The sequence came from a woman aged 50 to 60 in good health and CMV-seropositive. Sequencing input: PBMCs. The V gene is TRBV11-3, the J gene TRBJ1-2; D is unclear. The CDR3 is CASSPTRVNGYTF. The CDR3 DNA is TGTGCCAGCAGCCCCACGAGGGTAAATGGCTACACCTTC. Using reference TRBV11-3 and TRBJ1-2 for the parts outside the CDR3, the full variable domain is EAGVVQSPRYKIIEKKQPVAFWCNPISGHNTLYWYLQNLGQGPELLIRYENEEAVDDSQLPKDRFSAERLKGVDSTLKIQPAELGDSAVYLCASSPTRVNGYTFGSGTRLTVV.